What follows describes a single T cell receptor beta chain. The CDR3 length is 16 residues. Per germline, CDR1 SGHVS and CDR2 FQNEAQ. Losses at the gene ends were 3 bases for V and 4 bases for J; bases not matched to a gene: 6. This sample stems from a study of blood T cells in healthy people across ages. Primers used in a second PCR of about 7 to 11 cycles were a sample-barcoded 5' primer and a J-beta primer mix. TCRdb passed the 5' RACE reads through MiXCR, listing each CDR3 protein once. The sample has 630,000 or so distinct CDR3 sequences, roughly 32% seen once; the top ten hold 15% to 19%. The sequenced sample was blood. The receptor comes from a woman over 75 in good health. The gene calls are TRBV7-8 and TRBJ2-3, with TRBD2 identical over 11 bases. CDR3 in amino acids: CASSLFLAGGADTQYF. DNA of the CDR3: TGTGCCAGCAGCTTGTTTCTAGCGGGGGGCGCAGATACGCAGTATTTT.